This TCR beta chain is drawn from a study of T cell clonotyping in hematopoietic cell transplantation. Study-level points and caveats: Cells were unsorted, so CD4 and CD8 contributions were not separated.

Using immunoSEQ multiplex PCR, the repertoire was profiled, and TCRdb retains in-frame clones only, with some absent. The data contain roughly 44,000 clones, roughly 85% of them singletons. Trimming took off 4 bases at V and 2 bases at J, with 23 bases between the two ends. CDR3 size: 18 residues. Germline lookup yields CDR1 LGHNA and CDR2 YSLEER. With respect to this clone: Its antigen is currently unknown.

Time point here: recipient sample about 28 days before transplant, after cytoreduction. The gene calls are TRBV4-3 and TRBJ2-5, with D possibly TRBD2 on 5 matching bases. The material was peripheral blood mononuclear cells, obtained before stem cell transplant. This sequence originates from a man in his fifties or sixties with acute myeloid leukemia. Some clones in this sample may be carry-over from other donors' samples. This CDR3 reads CASSPFPVGGEGQETQYF. As DNA, the CDR3 is TGCGCCAGCAGCCCTTTTCCGGTGGGCGGCGAGGGACAAGAGACCCAGTACTTC.